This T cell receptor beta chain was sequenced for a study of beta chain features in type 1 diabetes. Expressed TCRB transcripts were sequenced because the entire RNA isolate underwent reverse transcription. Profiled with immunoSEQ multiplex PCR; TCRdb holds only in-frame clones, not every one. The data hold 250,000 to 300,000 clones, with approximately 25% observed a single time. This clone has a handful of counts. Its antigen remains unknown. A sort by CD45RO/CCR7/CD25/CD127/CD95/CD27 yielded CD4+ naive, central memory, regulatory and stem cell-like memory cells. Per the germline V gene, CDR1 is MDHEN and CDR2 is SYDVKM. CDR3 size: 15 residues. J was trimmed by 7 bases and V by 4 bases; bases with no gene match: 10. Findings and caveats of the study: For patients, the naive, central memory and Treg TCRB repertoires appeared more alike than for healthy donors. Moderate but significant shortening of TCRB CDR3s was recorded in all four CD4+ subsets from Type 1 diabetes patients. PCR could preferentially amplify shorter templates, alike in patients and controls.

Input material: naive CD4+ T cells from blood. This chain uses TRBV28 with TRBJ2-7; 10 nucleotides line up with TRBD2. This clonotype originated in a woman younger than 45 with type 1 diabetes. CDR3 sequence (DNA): TGTGCCAGCAGTTCCATTAGCGGGAGGCTAGGGGAGCAGTACTTC. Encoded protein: CASSSISGRLGEQYF.